The T cell receptor beta chain under discussion was sequenced for a study of CD8 T cells in ankylosing spondylitis. Study-wide results and caveats: Characteristic of ankylosing spondylitis blood, it appeared, was a TCR beta motif comprising about eight highly homologous variants. CD8+ by phenotype, disease-linked clones were relatively rare in peripheral blood.

TCRdb re-called the 5' RACE reads through MiXCR, storing one row per CDR3 protein. The table shows around 180,000 distinct CDR3 sequences, with 13% occurring only once. At least ten counts were recorded for this clonotype. What it recognizes is unknown. The CDR3 is 14 residues long. CDR1 and CDR2 from the germline V gene are SQVTM and ANQGSEA. V lost 2 bases, J lost 8 bases, and 16 bases lay in between. The source of this sequence is a female donor with ankylosing spondylitis or in good health (not recorded which). This chain connects TRBV29-1 to TRBJ2-1, with D unclear. The sample comprised blood, either unsorted or a sorted T cell fraction (not recorded which). The CDR3 protein is CSVESGARGDEQFF. The CDR3, as DNA: TGCAGCGTTGAATCCGGCGCGCGTGGGGATGAGCAGTTCTTC.